This section outlines one T cell receptor beta chain sequence together with its context. Its antigen is not identified. A second PCR of 7 to 11 cycles used a sample-barcoded 5' primer and a J-beta primer mix. All samples gave at least 2.5 million CDR3-containing paired-end reads. TCRdb passed the 5' RACE reads through MiXCR, listing each CDR3 protein once. The sample yields roughly 680,000 distinct CDR3 sequences, 52% seen once. This CDR3 spans 14 amino acids. The V end lost 3 bases, the J end lost 6 bases, and 9 bases lay between the germline ends. Germline lookup yields CDR1 SGHTA and CDR2 FQGNSA. The data were obtained in a study of blood T cells in healthy people across ages. Study-wide results and limits: Both higher diversity and more naive CD4+ cells marked long-lived donors when set against aged donors.

Source material: blood. The chain combines TRBV7-2 with TRBJ1-6; D call uncertain. This sequence originates from a woman older than 75 in good health. The CDR3: CASSFKVFNSPLHF. In nucleotides, the CDR3 is TGTGCCAGCAGCTTTAAGGTCTTTAATTCACCCCTCCACTTT.